Below, one T cell receptor (beta chain) is given with its context. The junction departs from germline at one end; a sequencing error may be responsible. The data stem from a study of Graves' ophthalmopathy and Graves' hyperthyroidism. Researchers took RNA transcripts and amplified TCR beta CDR3 regions from them. HTBI-primed RT-PCR formed the first round, and a multiplex PCR formed the second. One entry per CDR3 protein results from TCRdb running MiXCR on the multiplex PCR reads. Of around 520,000 distinct CDR3 sequences listed, approximately 35% are singletons. Germline V lookup: CDR1 SGHVS, CDR2 FQNEAQ. The CDR3 contains 14 residues.

The sequence was obtained from an adult man with Graves' hyperthyroidism. This chain uses TRBV7-8 with TRBJ1-5; tentatively, D is TRBD1 (6 bases). The source material was peripheral blood or thyroid tissue (not recorded which). The CDR3 here is CASSPGVVPQPQHF. The DNA for the CDR3 is TGTGCCAGCAGCCCAGGGGTTGTGCCTCAGCCCCAACATTTT.